The following is a T cell receptor beta chain sequence with its context. What it binds is not known. The data stem from a study of T cell repertoires in cytomegalovirus infection. In the study overall: In public TCR beta signatures, there were indications of both CMV infection and matching HLA type.

General observations from the study: Predominance within the ex vivo response was attributable to HLA-C-restricted CMV-specific TCR beta clonotypes. There were carriers of CMV plus the relevant HLA, and cumulative public TCR beta family frequency identified them.

Looked up from germline, CDR1 is SEHNR and CDR2 is FQNEAQ (reference sequence). The ends were cut back, 3 bases at V and 6 bases at J, with 11 bases in the middle. CDR3 length: 13 amino acids. A single record per CDR3 protein comes from TCRdb applying MiXCR to the reads. The sample lists about 400,000 distinct CDR3 sequences, over 15% seen once, with under 9% in the top ten. This TCR was recovered from a human donor in good health (CMV status not recorded). Some clones in this sample may be carry-over from other donors' samples. The chain carries TRBV7-9 and TRBJ1-2, with a possible D match to TRBD1 (5 bases). Sequenced: PBMCs. In nucleotides, the CDR3 is TGTGCCAGCAGCTTCGCCGAGGGGCATGGCTACACCTTC. Encoded protein: CASSFAEGHGYTF.